The entry below gives a single T cell receptor beta chain sequence along with its context. Its antigen is unidentified. The sample belongs to a study of identical twins. Through template switching, a universal primer site was introduced, and the cDNA contained unique molecular identifiers. In TCRdb, the 5' RACE reads were re-called with MiXCR into one record per CDR3 protein. The repertoire holds about 190,000 distinct CDR3 sequences, with approximately 15% as singletons. Points from the study as a whole: Twin-shared out-of-frame alpha sequences were enriched for low generation probability.

This same sample was also taken into another study, of T cells expressing NK-cell markers.

Material: CD8+ T cells sorted from blood. This clonotype originated in a woman between 18 and 29 years old in good health.

The CDR3 spells CASTWTSGPTDTQYF. CDR3 DNA sequence: TGTGCCAGCACCTGGACTAGCGGGCCCACAGATACGCAGTATTTT. V usage is TRBV2 and J usage is TRBJ2-3; TRBD2 matches at 11 bases. This CDR3 spans 15 amino acids. The J segment lost 2 bases and the V segment lost 7 bases, leaving 5 bases of the junction unmatched. Germline CDR1 reads SNHLY; CDR2 reads FYNNEI.